This T cell receptor (beta chain) was recorded in a study of cytomegalovirus exposure and HLA in healthy donors (TCRdb year 2017). With regard to the full study: According to an earlier analysis of 550 to 700 of the donors, about 179 million T cells yielded 117 million unique TCR beta sequences and about 300 Gb of sequence data. Roughly 300 gigabases of sequencing data and 78 million or so unique TCR sequences were included in an early release covering under 650 HLA-typed donors. Of the 300 to 450 genotyped donors, 75% to 85% were placed in the genetic ancestry cluster associated with self-reported Caucasian donors. The study aimed to test whether signatures of past pathogen exposure could be identified by cataloging public T cell receptors. Using immunosequencing, the study profiled T cell repertoires from 500 to 800 subjects and related those repertoires to cytomegalovirus serostatus. Besides the first cohort of 666 subjects, a separate validation cohort made up of 120 or so different subjects was used. To predict cytomegalovirus infection status, the study brought together high-throughput TCR immunosequencing, statistical association of individual TCRs with disease status, and machine learning. A later analysis re-examined previously published TCR beta repertoires from about 700 donors and added high-resolution HLA genotyping to investigate patterns of TCR occurrence. The later analysis used no new phenotypic data to find candidate immune exposures, relying instead on TCR beta sequences and their occurrence across donors. An earlier analysis of roughly 600 of the donors used high-throughput TCR beta sequencing to judge whether each TCR beta V gene segment behaved as functional or pseudogenic. Donor age, sex, ethnicity and CMV serostatus were collected together with the repertoire data. A later genetic analysis used genome-wide SNP genotypes for about 55% of the 666 donors, treating that subset as a discovery cohort. Every repertoire in the discovery cohort had been generated on one and the same sequencing platform. Class I and class II HLA loci were covered by the typing at four-digit resolution. The number of donors typed differed by locus, with about 629-640 for A, B, C, DRB1 and DQB1, more than 500 for DQA1, 600 to 610 for DPA1, and 400 to 490 for DPB1. Roughly five DR-DQ haplotypes were handled as single units for association and clustering, since linkage in the cohort was strong. Across 300 to 400 genotyped donors of the cohort, an average of about 240,000 unique TCR beta nucleotide sequences per donor were sequenced, and roughly 17% of those sequences were non-productive. Results and caveats for the whole study, not just this receptor: A cluster of highly shared sequence variants was judged likely to represent a technical artifact of the sequencing pipeline. Most CMV-associated TCR beta chains appeared to be HLA-restricted in a later analysis, and the HLA associations seemed to be driven largely by CMV exposure. The presence/absence analyses assumed that sequencing depth was roughly uniform across donors, and that assumption may not be true. In both the original and validation cohorts, the classifier was reported to diagnose cytomegalovirus status with high specificity and sensitivity. Because counts were too low, some 17 rarely observed V segments, including chromosome 9 orphons, were excluded from the earlier analysis of 587 of the donors. Across donors, most TCR sequences were observed very rarely, whereas some public TCRs were present in many individuals. A later analysis found that TCR association rates varied across HLA loci, with DRB1 alleles showing the most associated TCRs and HLA-C alleles the fewest. An association between a missense DCLRE1C variant and V-gene and J-gene trimming of TCR beta chains was found in a later genetic analysis and replicated in an independent cohort. The authors suggested that the approach could potentially be extended to other disease states and immunological phenotypes. Because some donors lacked HLA typing at each locus, the association tests relied only on the typed subset. Linkage disequilibrium might explain the correlated functional status among segregating V segments, but an unknown experimental factor could not be ruled out. Specific HLA alleles were associated with over 15,000 TCR beta sequences at a false discovery rate of 0.05 in a later analysis. Because the 87-base-pair reads could not distinguish some IMGT-functional V segments, including TRBV6-2 and TRBV6-3, those segments were excluded. A later analysis found that HLA-associated TCR beta chains were more clonally expanded and had lower generation probabilities than equally common non-associated chains. When HLA alleles, especially DR and DQ, strongly co-occurred, attributing TCR associations to individual alleles was difficult. A total of 150 to 200 TCR beta chains were listed by the study as associated with cytomegalovirus. Several of the top co-occurrence clusters appeared to be linked to parvovirus B19, influenza, CMV and Epstein-Barr virus, according to a later analysis. A later genetic analysis reported fewer N-insertions in productive TCRs among donors in an Asian-associated ancestry cluster than the roughly 700-donor mean. A few of the identified cytomegalovirus-associated TCR beta chains were confirmed in vitro to be specific for cytomegalovirus antigens. Only TCR beta chains were sequenced in this cohort, and the absence of alpha or paired-chain data limited detectable features. For the cohort, immune exposure information was limited to CMV serostatus. A further reported finding was that TCR beta sequences accurately predicted the HLA-A and HLA-B alleles for most subjects in the first cohort. In an earlier analysis of roughly 500 of the donors, most TCR beta V segments appeared in productive rearrangements about 87% or about 30% of the time, broadly matching IMGT annotations.

The cohort comprised some 680 healthy bone marrow donors. At the time of sampling, all cohort members were nominally healthy, though unrecorded immune exposures were likely present. The donor was CMV seronegative and belonged to the group of 380 or so seronegative cohort members. Each donor provided a peripheral blood sample, and peripheral blood mononuclear cells were used for TCR beta sequencing. The Qiagen DNeasy Blood Extraction Kit was used to extract genomic DNA from the blood cell samples. From its cysteine to its phenylalanine, the CDR3 spans 13 amino acids. Only CDR3 DNA remains: 39 bases, in frame from the first base. V ends up 5 bases short and J 9 bases short, with an unmatched junction base count of 5. CDR1 SGHAT and CDR2 FQNNGV are derived from the germline V gene. Preparation of the library involved the immunoSEQ multiplex PCR assay. A mixture of 60 forward primers for TCR Vbeta segments and 13 reverse primers for TCR Jbeta segments was used in the multiplex PCR. The CDR3 region of rearranged TCR beta genes was amplified from genomic DNA with a multiplex PCR assay. On the Illumina HiSeq System, the amplified TCR beta libraries were sequenced as 87-base-pair reads. In the source study's methods: In a later analysis, around 80 million unique TCR beta chains were counted across the approximately 620 repertoires, and roughly 11 million of these chains were shared by at least two donors. To remove PCR and sequencing errors, raw reads were error-corrected and collapsed into unique sequences using a nearest-neighbor algorithm that merged closely related sequences. CDR3 sequences were aligned to IMGT reference sequences to assign V, D and J gene segments. For a sequence to be retained, at least a six-nucleotide match to both a V gene segment and a J gene segment was required. A rearrangement counted as productive if the CDR3 had no stop codons and remained in frame with V and J, and every other rearrangement counted as non-productive. CDR3 was defined by IMGT convention, running from the second conserved V-encoded cysteine to the conserved J-encoded phenylalanine. Sequences without an unambiguous match to a single V gene segment were excluded from the earlier analysis of a few hundred of the donors. An earlier analysis of 500 to 700 of the donors classified V segments as functional when productive rearrangements were above 56.7% and as segregating when the standard deviation between donors was above 5%. A statistical classification framework was built to diagnose cytomegalovirus status from the catalog of TCR beta chain sequences. V and J gene assignment, in a later analysis, came from comparing TCR nucleotide sequences with IMGT/GENE-DB human TR gene sequences. Using the TCRdist pipeline, a later analysis assigned CDR3 sequences along with most-parsimonious VDJ recombination scenarios. In a later analysis, every TCR beta chain was defined by the combination of its CDR3 amino acid sequence and its V-gene family, and reads without a unique V-gene family were dropped. In a later analysis, fewer than 650 highly shared, low-generation-probability nucleotide sequences were removed to address suspected cross-contamination and a sequencing artifact. In a later analysis, a clonal expansion index for each public chain was calculated from normalized within-repertoire ranks of inferred template counts. A later analysis computed generation probabilities with a VDJ recombination model fitted to out-of-frame rearrangements, and checked the results against IGoR. In a later analysis, hypergeometric tests were used to score TCR-TCR, TCR-HLA and TCR-CMV co-occurrence, with a repertoire-size bias correction applied to TCR pairs. False discovery rates were estimated in a later analysis by permuting HLA or CMV assignments 20 times. A later analysis grouped co-occurring TCRs with DBSCAN, adding TCRdist sequence similarity when clustering within HLA-allele-positive subsets. Repertoires with fewer than 30,000 or more than 120,000 public chains, plus five repertoires with anomalous nucleotide sharing, were excluded from co-occurrence clustering. Sourced from immuneACCESS, this table was stored by TCRdb with only in-frame sequences that have V and J called. A share of the clones is absent; for the studies checked, an unresolved V gene accounts for under half, and the remainder has no known explanation. The DNA gave D and trimming, while V, J and clone size come from that table. Across this sample there are 150,000 to 200,000 clones, with around 75% seen only once. The ten biggest clones cover approximately 3% of the sample.

A remark on this clone: Its specific antigen is unknown. Base qualities are not provided; no much larger clone lies one nucleotide away.

Recombination connected TRBV11-2 to TRBJ1-5; 9 central bases correspond to TRBD1. The specimen sequenced was PBMCs. This clonotype was obtained from a male donor in good health and CMV-seronegative. The sequenced DNA is TGTGCCAGCAGCCCGGACAGGGGAAGGCCCCAGCATTTT. It translates as CASSPDRGRPQHF. This CDR3, with the reference TRBV11-2 and TRBJ1-5 proteins standing in past its ends, gives the full variable domain EAGVAQSPRYKIIEKRQSVAFWCNPISGHATLYWYQQILGQGPKLLIQFQNNGVVDDSQLPKDRFSAERLKGVDSTLKIQPAKLEDSAVYLCASSPDRGRPQHFGDGTRLSIL.